The 10 T cell receptor beta chains reported below all come from one sample, sequenced in a study of T cells in Graves' hyperthyroidism and ophthalmopathy. RNA transcripts gave rise to amplified TCR beta CDR3 regions. Using the HTBI primer set, a first-round RT-PCR was run on the TCR CDR3. Using its own MiXCR run on the multiplex PCR reads, TCRdb lists one record per CDR3 protein. The sample contains about 260,000 distinct CDR3 sequences, about a sixth of which appear only once. Sequencing used blood. Receptors originate from a woman under 30 with Graves' ophthalmopathy.

The chain employs TRBV20-1 and TRBJ1-2; D might be TRBD1 (6 bases). This CDR3 comprises 14 residues. V was pared by 3 bases and J by 8 bases, with 19 bases between. In germline, CDR1 is DFQATT, CDR2 SNEGSKA (reference sequence). The CDR3 nucleotides are TGCAGTGCTAGCCCGGGCCGGGGGCTATTAGGCTACACCTTC. As protein: CSASPGRGLLGYTF.

This clonotype was seen many times. V is TRBV13 and J is TRBJ2-5, with a possible D match to TRBD2 (6 bases). Trimming cost V 0 bases and J 8 bases, with 13 bases left between them. Looked up from germline, CDR1 is PRHDT and CDR2 is FYEKMQ (reference sequence). The CDR3 covers 14 residues. The CDR3: CASSLGLARATQYF. The CDR3 DNA reads TGTGCCAGCAGCTTAGGGCTAGCGAGAGCTACCCAGTACTTC.

This clonotype was recorded many times. The genes are TRBV2 and TRBJ2-5; TRBD1 matches 7 bases. This CDR3 spans 13 amino acids. With 8 bases clipped from V and 2 bases from J, the junction kept 5 bases outside the gene matches. Germline-derived CDR1 and CDR2 are SNHLY and FYNNEI. The CDR3 sequence is CASRRDSQETQYF. The CDR3 nucleotides are TGTGCCAGCCGCCGGGACAGTCAAGAGACCCAGTACTTC.

This clonotype was seen more than once but under ten times. The chain combines TRBV9 with TRBJ1-1; D may be TRBD1 (6 bases). Deletions cut 2 bases from V and 5 bases from J, with 10 bases between. Germline CDR1 reads SGDLS; CDR2 reads YYNGEE. There are 13 residues in the CDR3. This chain's CDR3 is CASSVGGLTEAFF. In DNA form, the CDR3 reads TGTGCCAGCAGCGTGGGGGGGCTGACTGAAGCTTTCTTT. The complete variable domain, with remaining parts taken from reference TRBV9 and TRBJ1-1, reads DSGVTQTPKHLITATGQRVTLRCSPRSGDLSVYWYQQSLDQGLQFLIQYYNGEERAKGNILERFSAQQFPDLHSELNLSSLELGDSALYFCASSVGGLTEAFFGQGTRLTVV.

This clonotype was seen at least ten times. V is TRBV7-3 and J is TRBJ2-3, with D hard to call. The length of the CDR3 is 14 residues. Germline V CDR1 and CDR2: SGHTA, FQGTGA. Trimming took off 5 bases at V and 0 bases at J, with 9 bases between the two ends. The DNA of the CDR3 is TGTGCCAGCAGCCTCGGTTATAGCACAGATACGCAGTATTTT. Encoded protein: CASSLGYSTDTQYF.

This clonotype was counted many times. V gene TRBV28 combines with J gene TRBJ1-6; maybe TRBD1 (6 bases). Germline V gene sequence: CDR1 MDHEN, CDR2 SYDVKM. This CDR3 has 17 amino acids. V dropped 1 base and J dropped 6 bases, with 16 bases sitting between them. The CDR3 DNA follows: TGTGCCAGCAGTTTATCCTCGGGCGGGGGCGTTAATTCACCCCTCCACTTT. Amino acid sequence: CASSLSSGGGVNSPLHF. The variable domain in full, with the rest retrieved from reference TRBV28 and TRBJ1-6, is DVKVTQSSRYLVKRTGEKVFLECVQDMDHENMFWYRQDPGLGLRLIYFSYDVKMKEKGDIPEGYSVSREKKERFSLILESASTNQTSMYLCASSLSSGGGVNSPLHFGNGTRLTVT.

In this sample, this clonotype turned up many times. J is TRBJ2-7 and V is TRBV3-1; D gene unclear. CDR1 is LGHDT, CDR2 YNNKEL, per germline (reference sequence). There are 13 residues in the CDR3. The V end lost 1 base, the J end lost 2 bases, and 6 bases lay between the germline ends. The CDR3 DNA is TGTGCCAGCAGCCAAGCGTGGACCTACGAGCAGTACTTC. It yields the protein CASSQAWTYEQYF.

The sample holds many counts of this clonotype. The chain is built from TRBV11-3 and TRBJ2-5, with TRBD2 matching 11 bases. CDR3 length: 16 amino acids. The J segment lost 3 bases and the V segment lost 0 bases, leaving 3 bases of the junction unmatched. CDR1 is SGHNT, CDR2 YENEEA, per germline. The CDR3 nucleotides are TGTGCCAGCAGCTTAGAATCACTAGCGGGGGAAGAGACCCAGTACTTC. It is translated as CASSLESLAGEETQYF.

This clonotype was recorded a few times. A much bigger clone sits one base away, suggesting this may be a read error. The chain carries TRBV2 and TRBJ1-4; the D gene is possibly TRBD1 (6 bases). The CDR3 covers 15 residues. In germline, CDR1 is SNHLY, CDR2 FYNNEI. CDR3 sequence: CAGSERMQGNEKLFF. In DNA form, the CDR3 reads TGTGCCGGCAGTGAAAGGATGCAGGGGAATGAAAAACTGTTTTTT.

This clonotype occurred many times. The CDR3 loop is CASSDPAPLISSGNTIYF. CDR3 DNA: TGTGCCAGCAGTGATCCGGCCCCTCTTATCTCCTCTGGAAACACCATATATTTT. The chain joins TRBV2 to TRBJ1-3; D is undetermined. V was clipped by 3 bases and J by 0 bases, with 18 bases between them. Germline V lookup: CDR1 SNHLY, CDR2 FYNNEI. The CDR3 contains 18 residues.